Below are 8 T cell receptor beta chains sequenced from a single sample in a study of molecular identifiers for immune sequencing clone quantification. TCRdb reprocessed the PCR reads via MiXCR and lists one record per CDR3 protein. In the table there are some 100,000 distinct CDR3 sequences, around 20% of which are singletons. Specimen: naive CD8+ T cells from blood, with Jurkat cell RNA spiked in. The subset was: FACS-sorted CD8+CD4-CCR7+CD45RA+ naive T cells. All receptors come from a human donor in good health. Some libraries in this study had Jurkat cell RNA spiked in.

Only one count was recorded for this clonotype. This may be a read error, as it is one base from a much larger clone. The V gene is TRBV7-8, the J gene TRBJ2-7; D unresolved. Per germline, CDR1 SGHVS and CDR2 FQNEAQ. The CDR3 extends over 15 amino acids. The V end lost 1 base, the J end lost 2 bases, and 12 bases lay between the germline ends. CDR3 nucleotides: TGTGCCAGCAGCTTAGATTCAAGGAATCCCTACGAGCAGTACTTC. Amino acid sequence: CASSLDSRNPYEQYF.

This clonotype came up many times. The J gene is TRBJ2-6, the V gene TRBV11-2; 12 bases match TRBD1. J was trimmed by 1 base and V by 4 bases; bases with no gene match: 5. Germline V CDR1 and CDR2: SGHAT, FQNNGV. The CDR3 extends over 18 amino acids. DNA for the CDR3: TGTGCCAGCAGCTCCCGGGACAGGGGGCTTTCTGGGGCCAACGTCCTGACTTTC. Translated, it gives CASSSRDRGLSGANVLTF.

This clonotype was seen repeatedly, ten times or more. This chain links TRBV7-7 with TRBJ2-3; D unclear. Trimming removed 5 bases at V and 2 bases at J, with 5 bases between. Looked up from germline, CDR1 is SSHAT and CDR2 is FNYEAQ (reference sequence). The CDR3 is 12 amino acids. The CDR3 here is CASSSNTDTQYF. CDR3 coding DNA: TGTGCCAGCAGCAGCAACACAGATACGCAGTATTTT.

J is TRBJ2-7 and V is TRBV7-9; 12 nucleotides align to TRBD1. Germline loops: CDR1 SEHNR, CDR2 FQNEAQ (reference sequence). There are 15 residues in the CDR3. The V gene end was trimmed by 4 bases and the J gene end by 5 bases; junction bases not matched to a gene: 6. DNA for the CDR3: TGTGCCAGCAGCTCAGGGACAGGGGGCATCCACGAGCAGTACTTC. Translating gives CASSSGTGGIHEQYF.

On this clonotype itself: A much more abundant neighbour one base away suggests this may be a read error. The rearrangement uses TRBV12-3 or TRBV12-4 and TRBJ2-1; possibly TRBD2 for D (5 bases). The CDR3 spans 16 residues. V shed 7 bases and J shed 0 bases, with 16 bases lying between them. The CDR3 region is CASMSGDWNSYNEQFF. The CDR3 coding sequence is TGTGCCAGCATGTCCGGGGATTGGAACTCCTACAATGAGCAGTTCTTC.

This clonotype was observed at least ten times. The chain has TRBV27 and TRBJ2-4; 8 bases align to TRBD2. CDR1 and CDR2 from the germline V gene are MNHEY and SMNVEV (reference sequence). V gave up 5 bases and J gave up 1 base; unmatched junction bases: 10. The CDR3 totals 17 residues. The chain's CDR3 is CASSPGGGLWAKNIQYF. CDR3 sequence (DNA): TGTGCCAGCAGTCCGGGGGGGGGTTTATGGGCCAAAAACATTCAGTACTTC.

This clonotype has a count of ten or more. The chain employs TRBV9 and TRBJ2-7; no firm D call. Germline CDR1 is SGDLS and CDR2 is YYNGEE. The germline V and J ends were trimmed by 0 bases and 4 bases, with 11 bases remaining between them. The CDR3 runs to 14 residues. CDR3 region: CASSVGGSSYEQYF. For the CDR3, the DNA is TGTGCCAGCAGCGTAGGAGGTAGTTCGTACGAGCAGTACTTC.

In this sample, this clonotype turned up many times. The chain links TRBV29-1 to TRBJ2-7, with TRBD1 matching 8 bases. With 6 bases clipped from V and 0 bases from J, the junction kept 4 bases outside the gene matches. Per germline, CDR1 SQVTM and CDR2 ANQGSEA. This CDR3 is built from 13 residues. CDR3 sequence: CSVKTGDSYEQYF. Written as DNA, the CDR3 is TGCAGCGTGAAGACAGGGGACTCCTACGAGCAGTACTTC.